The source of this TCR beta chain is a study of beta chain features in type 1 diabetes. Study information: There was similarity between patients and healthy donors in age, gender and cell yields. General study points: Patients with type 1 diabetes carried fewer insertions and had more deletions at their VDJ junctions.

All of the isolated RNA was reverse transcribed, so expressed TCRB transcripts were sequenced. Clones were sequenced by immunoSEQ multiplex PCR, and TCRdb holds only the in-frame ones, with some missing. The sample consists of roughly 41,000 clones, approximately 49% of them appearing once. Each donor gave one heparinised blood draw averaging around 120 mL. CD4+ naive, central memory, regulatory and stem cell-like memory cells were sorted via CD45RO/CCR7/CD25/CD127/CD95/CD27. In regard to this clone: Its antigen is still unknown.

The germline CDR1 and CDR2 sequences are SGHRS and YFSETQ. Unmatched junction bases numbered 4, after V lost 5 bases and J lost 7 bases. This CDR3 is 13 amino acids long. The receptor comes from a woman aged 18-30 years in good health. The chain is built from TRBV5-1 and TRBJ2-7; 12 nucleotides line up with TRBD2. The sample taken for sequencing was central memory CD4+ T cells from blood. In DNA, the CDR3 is TGCGCCAGCAGACTAGCGGGAGGCCGGGAGCAGTACTTC. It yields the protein CASRLAGGREQYF.